This T cell receptor beta chain came from a study of T cells in Graves' hyperthyroidism and ophthalmopathy. The germline V gene encodes CDR1 MDHEN and CDR2 SYDVKM. This CDR3 region has 14 residues. V lost 7 bases to trimming and J lost 3 bases; unmatched junction nucleotides: 6. The TCR beta CDR3 regions underwent amplification using RNA transcripts as the source. Researchers ran a first-round RT-PCR on the TCR CDR3 using the HTBI primer set. MiXCR, run by TCRdb on the multiplex PCR reads, gives a single entry per CDR3 protein. The table has about 350,000 distinct CDR3 sequences, 15% to 20% seen once. This clonotype was detected many times.

Sequences were obtained from blood. The chain joins TRBV28 to TRBJ2-7; TRBD1 matches 10 bases. This receptor was obtained from a woman between 18 and 29 years old with Graves' hyperthyroidism. The CDR3 sequence is CASNPRDRGYEQYF. The CDR3 DNA is TGTGCCAGCAACCCTAGGGACAGGGGCTACGAGCAGTACTTC. Drawing the rest from reference TRBV28 and TRBJ2-7, the complete variable domain is DVKVTQSSRYLVKRTGEKVFLECVQDMDHENMFWYRQDPGLGLRLIYFSYDVKMKEKGDIPEGYSVSREKKERFSLILESASTNQTSMYLCASNPRDRGYEQYFGPGTRLTVT.